The 21 T cell receptor beta chains reported below all come from one sample, sequenced in a study of blood T cell repertoires in COVID-19. Repertoires were generated with immunoSEQ multiplex PCR, while TCRdb's copy carries only in-frame clones and drops some. The profile shows about 250,000 clones, around 83% of them singletons. Sequenced sample: peripheral blood. The receptor source for this set is a man of 80 years or more with acute or convalescent COVID-19.

The rearrangement joins TRBV19 to TRBJ2-7, with D tentatively TRBD2 (6 bases). Looked up from germline, CDR1 is LNHDA and CDR2 is SQIVND (reference sequence). The CDR3 totals 19 residues. V lost 3 bases and J lost 2, with 26 bases in between. CDR3 amino acids: CASSISPRDFFRPPYEQYF. The DNA of the CDR3 is TGTGCCAGTAGTATCTCGCCCAGGGACTTTTTCCGCCCCCCCTACGAGCAGTACTTC.

The chain employs TRBV6-1 and TRBJ2-3, with D possibly TRBD1 on 6 matching bases. The V end was cut by 9 bases, the J end by 6 bases, with 16 bases between. The CDR3 sequence is 13 residues long. Germline CDR1 reads MNHNS; CDR2 reads SASEGT. In DNA form, the CDR3 reads TGTGCCAGTAAGAGACAGGTTGTGGATACGCAGTATTTT. Protein sequence: CASKRQVVDTQYF.

This clone came up once. The V call is TRBV19, the J call TRBJ2-7, with D tentatively TRBD2 (5 bases). This CDR3 is built from 14 residues. From germline, CDR1 is LNHDA and CDR2 SQIVND (reference sequence). Trimming took 6 bases from V and 2 from J, leaving 14 bases between them. In DNA, the CDR3 is TGTGCCAGTAGGGCACAAATGGGAGCCTACGAGCAGTACTTC. Amino acid sequence: CASRAQMGAYEQYF.

The chain links TRBV5-5 to TRBJ1-4; 9 bases map to TRBD1. The trim removed 3 bases at V and 4 bases at J, leaving 1 base unmatched. The CDR3 spans 14 residues. In germline, CDR1 is SGHKS, CDR2 YYEKEE (reference sequence). CDR3 DNA sequence: TGTGCCAGCAGCTCGACAGGGGGTAATGAAAAACTGTTTTTT. Protein sequence: CASSSTGGNEKLFF.

The chain uses TRBV2 and TRBJ1-5; tentatively, D is TRBD1 (6 bases). Trimming took 6 bases from V and 7 from J, leaving 19 bases between them. Germline-derived CDR1 and CDR2 are SNHLY and FYNNEI. This CDR3 region has 15 residues. DNA for the CDR3: TGTGCCAGCAGAGCCGGGACAAGTCCGAGACAGCCCCAGCATTTT. This translates into CASRAGTSPRQPQHF. The whole variable domain, filled in from reference TRBV2 and TRBJ1-5, reads EPEVTQTPSHQVTQMGQEVILRCVPISNHLYFYWYRQILGQKVEFLVSFYNNEISEKSEIFDDQFSVERPDGSNFTLKIRSTKLEDSAMYFCASRAGTSPRQPQHFGDGTRLSIL.

This clone turned up a few times. The chain links TRBV7-2 to TRBJ1-5, with TRBD1 identical over 7 bases. The V gene end was trimmed by 5 bases and the J gene end by 3 bases; junction bases not matched to a gene: 4. This CDR3 has 14 amino acids. The germline gives CDR1 SGHTA, CDR2 FQGNSA. This CDR3 reads CASSQTGLNQPQHF. The CDR3 DNA follows: TGTGCCAGCAGCCAGACAGGGCTCAATCAGCCCCAGCATTTT.

This rearrangement joins TRBV7-5 to TRBJ2-3; no check of the table's D call, TRBD1, against the DNA was made. TRBV7-5 is marked as a pseudogene. The CDR3 covers 16 residues. In DNA form, the CDR3 reads TGTGCCAGAAGCTTGAGCAGGGGGCTCCGGGCAGATACGCAGTATTTT. This encodes CARSLSRGLRADTQYF.

This rearrangement joins TRBV2 to TRBJ1-2; D not resolved. V dropped 4 bases and J dropped 8 bases, with 26 bases sitting between them. The CDR3 runs to 17 residues. Germline-derived CDR1 and CDR2 are SNHLY and FYNNEI. The CDR3 DNA reads as TGTGCCAGCAGTGCCCCGACTTACGGCCCCGACGGCATGGGCTACACCTTC. Encoded protein: CASSAPTYGPDGMGYTF.

This clone showed up just once. The gene calls are TRBV7-9 and TRBJ2-7; 8 nucleotides align to TRBD1. V shed 4 bases and J 5 bases; nucleotides not matched to a gene: 10. The CDR3 consists of 15 residues. The germline gives CDR1 SEHNR, CDR2 FQNEAQ (reference sequence). The CDR3: CASSSPQTGDHEQYF. CDR3 coding DNA: TGTGCCAGCAGCTCGCCCCAGACAGGGGACCACGAGCAGTACTTC.

The chain is built from TRBV2 and TRBJ2-2; the D gene is possibly TRBD1 (5 bases). The CDR3 spans 14 residues. Trimming left V 4 bases short and J 4 bases short, with 10 bases between. Per germline, CDR1 SNHLY and CDR2 FYNNEI. In DNA form, the CDR3 reads TGTGCCAGCAGTGGGCAGGGTACCACCGGGGAGCTGTTTTTT. Translation gives CASSGQGTTGELFF.

This chain joins TRBV7-8 and TRBJ2-7; 7 positions match TRBD1. The CDR3 covers 17 residues. The ends lost 2 bases at V and 3 bases at J; junction bases unmatched: 13. Germline V gene lookup returns CDR1 SGHVS and CDR2 FQNEAQ. In DNA form, the CDR3 reads TGTGCCAGCAGCTTAACAGATCCCGGGACAGTCTACTACGAGCAGTACTTC. Its translation: CASSLTDPGTVYYEQYF.

The rearrangement joins TRBV6-5 to TRBJ2-5; 9 nucleotides match TRBD1. In germline, CDR1 is MNHEY, CDR2 SVGAGI. The trim removed 5 bases at V and 4 bases at J, leaving 5 bases unmatched. The CDR3 contains 14 residues. CDR3 sequence (DNA): TGTGCCAGCAGTCGAACAGGGGGCAGAGAGACCCAGTACTTC. Translation gives CASSRTGGRETQYF.

The chain recombines TRBV5-4 with TRBJ2-4; D is ambiguous. Germline values: CDR1 SGHNT, CDR2 YYREEE (reference sequence). The CDR3 is 16 residues long. V was pared by 3 bases and J by 0 bases, with 13 bases between. The CDR3 is CASSSDTLLAKNIQYF. For the CDR3, the DNA is TGTGCCAGCAGCTCTGACACTTTATTAGCCAAAAACATTCAGTACTTC.

The rearrangement joins TRBV30 to TRBJ2-1; 13 bases agree with TRBD2. The CDR3 has 12 amino acids. With 8 bases clipped from V and 12 bases from J, the junction kept 7 bases outside the gene matches. Per germline, CDR1 GTSNPN and CDR2 SVGIG (reference sequence). The CDR3 region is CALTSGRAVQFF. Here the CDR3 DNA reads TGTGCCCTCACTAGCGGGAGGGCCGTGCAGTTCTTC.

The chain has TRBV19 and TRBJ1-6; maybe TRBD1 (5 bases). CDR1 is LNHDA, CDR2 SQIVND, per germline (reference sequence). V lost 7 bases, J lost 0 bases, and 13 bases lay in between. The CDR3 has 16 amino acids. Written as DNA, the CDR3 is TGTGCCAGTACCGCCGGGACTAACTCCTATAATTCACCCCTCCACTTT. Translation gives CASTAGTNSYNSPLHF.

J is TRBJ2-2 and V is TRBV27, with 11 bases fitting TRBD1. V lost 5 bases, J lost 0 bases, and 2 bases stayed unmatched. The CDR3 extends over 16 amino acids. Per the germline V gene, CDR1 is MNHEY and CDR2 is SMNVEV (reference sequence). CDR3 protein: CASSLGQGANTGELFF. CDR3 nucleotides: TGTGCCAGCAGTCTGGGACAGGGGGCGAACACCGGGGAGCTGTTTTTT.

Only a few counts were recorded for this clone. The chain combines TRBV2 with TRBJ1-5; 9 bases are a match to TRBD1. Germline V gene sequence: CDR1 SNHLY, CDR2 FYNNEI. The CDR3 is 15 residues long. J was trimmed by 5 bases and V by 7 bases; bases with no gene match: 9. CDR3 residues: CASIHDRGGDQPQHF. Written as DNA, the CDR3 is TGTGCCAGCATCCACGACAGGGGGGGCGATCAGCCCCAGCATTTT.

J is TRBJ1-2 and V is TRBV28, with D unresolved. The CDR3 runs to 12 residues. Germline lookup yields CDR1 MDHEN and CDR2 SYDVKM. The V gene lost 1 base and the J gene lost 7 bases, with 7 bases spanning the gap. CDR3 in amino acids: CASSLLTTGYTF. CDR3 DNA sequence: TGTGCCAGCAGTTTATTGACAACTGGCTACACCTTC.

The chain couples TRBV9 to TRBJ2-2, with unresolved D. From germline, CDR1 is SGDLS and CDR2 YYNGEE. This CDR3 has 15 amino acids. V lost 1 base and J 1 base, leaving 8 bases between the germline ends. The CDR3 sequence is CASSVSARNTGELFF. DNA of the CDR3: TGTGCCAGCAGCGTATCGGCTAGGAACACCGGGGAGCTGTTTTTT.

V gene TRBV7-2 combines with J gene TRBJ2-5, with a possible D match to TRBD2 (5 bases). The germline gives CDR1 SGHTA, CDR2 FQGNSA. The CDR3 covers 16 residues. Trimming left V 0 bases short and J 5 bases short, with 16 bases between. The chain's CDR3 is CASSLAAGKGGETQYF. The CDR3 bases are TGTGCCAGCAGCTTAGCGGCGGGCAAAGGCGGGGAGACCCAGTACTTC.

This clone was detected only a few times. The CDR3 is CASSSLQDPHYNSPLHF. The CDR3 DNA is TGTGCCAGCAGCTCACTACAGGACCCACATTATAATTCACCCCTCCACTTT. This chain uses TRBV5-6 with TRBJ1-6; weak D call: TRBD1 (5 bases). The length of the CDR3 is 17 residues. Germline V gene lookup returns CDR1 SGHDT and CDR2 YYEEEE. Deletions cut 3 bases from V and 4 bases from J, with 17 bases between.